This TCR beta chain is from a study of cytomegalovirus exposure and HLA in healthy donors. Notes on the study in general: Links to common viral pathogens appeared, in a later analysis, for several of the most significant clusters. Clonal expansion, a later analysis showed, was greater in HLA-associated TCR beta chains than in equally common others.

Remarks on this clone: Antigen unknown.

V was cut by 5 bases and J by 0 bases, with 14 bases left in between. Germline V lookup: CDR1 SGHTA, CDR2 FQGNSA. The CDR3 contains 16 residues. Use of 60 Vbeta and 13 Jbeta primers characterized the PCR. Assay used: immunoSEQ multiplex PCR; TCRdb lists only in-frame clones, some missing. This sample has about 31,000 clones; about 65% occur once, and the top ten carry about a fifth. Material for sequencing was PBMCs. J is TRBJ2-1 and V is TRBV7-2; D may be TRBD1 (5 bases). The sequence came from a man aged 45-65 years in good health and CMV-seropositive. As DNA, the CDR3 is TGTGCCAGCAGCCCTATAGGGGTGGCCTCCTACAATGAGCAGTTCTTC. This sequence encodes CASSPIGVASYNEQFF.